This T cell receptor (beta chain) was recovered during a study of vaccination and CD4 T cells after COVID-19. As to this clonotype: Its antigen is unknown.

An Oncomine TCR Beta short-read assay was used to sequence the DNA from cultured CD4+ T cells. TCRdb recomputed calls from the PCR reads with MiXCR, one row per CDR3 protein. The sample shows tens of thousands of distinct CDR3 sequences, 67% of them seen only once. The CDR3 is 17 residues long. Germline loops: CDR1 MNHNS, CDR2 SASEGT. Trimming took off 2 bases at V and 4 bases at J, with 20 bases between the two ends. Sample treatment: approximately 11-day PBMC culture with coronavirus spike peptide pools or control peptides (ViraFEST assay). This specimen was CD4+ T cells from blood, cultured in vitro, taken after SARS-CoV-2 vaccination. The rearrangement joins TRBV6-1 to TRBJ1-2; D not resolved. The TCR comes from a human donor who received a COVID-19 vaccine. The CDR3 nucleotides are TGTGCCAGCAGTGAACGGGGTGACCGCATTAAACTCTATGGCTACACCTTC. Translated, it gives CASSERGDRIKLYGYTF.